The 12 T cell receptor beta chains below were found in one sample sequenced in a study of post-analysis software for immune sequencing data. Study conclusions and caveats: Controls had lower frequencies than patients of 4 or 5 TRBV segments, which included TRBV5-6, TRBV5-1 and TRBV20-1.

TCR beta cDNA libraries included unique molecular identifiers. From the PCR reads, TCRdb called clonotypes with MiXCR, one entry per CDR3 protein. The sample contains approximately 630,000 distinct CDR3 sequences, 59% of which appear only once. These receptors lack a known antigen. The specimen was blood. These receptor sequences come from a girl aged 2 to 9 with multiple sclerosis.

V and J are TRBV29-1 and TRBJ2-1; D is tentatively TRBD1 or TRBD2 (5 bases each). V dropped 5 bases and J dropped 7 bases, with 21 bases sitting between them. In germline, CDR1 is SQVTM, CDR2 ANQGSEA. CDR3 length equals 15 residues. The CDR3 coding sequence is TGCAGCGTTCACGGTACTAGGGGTGTCGGGAATGAGCAGTTCTTC. As protein: CSVHGTRGVGNEQFF.

The genes are TRBV20-1 and TRBJ2-1; weak D call: TRBD2 (7 bases). Trimming pared 1 base from V and 5 bases from J, leaving 18 bases between. Germline V gene data show CDR1 as DFQATT and CDR2 as SNEGSKA (reference sequence). This CDR3 has 16 amino acids. The DNA of the CDR3 is TGCAGTGCTAGAGTGCTGGGCGGGGGCCGAAACAATGAGCAGTTCTTC. Its protein product is CSARVLGGGRNNEQFF.

This clonotype came up a few times. Sequence at one end of the junction differs from germline and may be a read error. This sequence joins TRBV10-3 and TRBJ2-3; TRBD2 matches 9 bases. Germline CDR1 and CDR2: ENHRY and SYGVKD. The CDR3 consists of 16 residues. The CDR3 here is CAISDGTSRSTDTRYF. In nucleotides, the CDR3 is TGTGCCATCAGTGACGGGACTAGCAGGAGCACAGATACGCGGTATTTT.

This rearrangement joins TRBV6-1 to TRBJ2-6; either TRBD1 or TRBD2 may supply D (5 bases each). V lost 0 bases, J lost 0 bases, and 12 bases lay in between. The CDR3 totals 18 residues. Germline assignment: CDR1 MNHNS and CDR2 SASEGT. The CDR3 spells CASSEAGPFNSGANVLTF. The CDR3 nucleotides read TGTGCCAGCAGTGAAGCGGGACCCTTTAACTCTGGGGCCAACGTCCTGACTTTC.

This rearrangement joins TRBV20-1 to TRBJ2-1; perhaps TRBD2 as D (6 bases). Germline CDR1 reads DFQATT; CDR2 reads SNEGSKA (reference sequence). The CDR3 consists of 15 residues. With 3 bases removed from V and 1 base from J, the gap between germline ends came to 13 bases. CDR3 sequence (DNA): TGCAGTGCTAGTTTAATAGCGGTATCCTACAATGAGCAGTTCTTC. This translates into CSASLIAVSYNEQFF.

V usage is TRBV13 and J usage is TRBJ2-5; D is unresolved. Trimming removed 2 bases at V and 1 base at J, with 14 bases between. This CDR3 contains 16 residues. Germline assignment: CDR1 PRHDT and CDR2 FYEKMQ (reference sequence). CDR3: CASSLWLPAFQETQYF. The CDR3 DNA is TGTGCCAGCAGCTTATGGCTCCCGGCATTCCAAGAGACCCAGTACTTC.

This clonotype was observed once. This rearrangement joins TRBV12-3 or TRBV12-4 to TRBJ2-5; 10 nucleotides align to TRBD2. This CDR3 has 15 amino acids. J lost 4 bases, V lost 6 bases, and 8 bases had no gene match. The CDR3 coding sequence is TGTGCCAGCAGGGCCGGGACTAGCGTTGGAGAGACCCAGTACTTC. This encodes CASRAGTSVGETQYF.

The rearrangement joins TRBV29-1 to TRBJ2-3; 7 nucleotides agree with TRBD1. V gave up 6 bases and J gave up 0 bases; unmatched junction bases: 3. Germline CDR1 is SQVTM and CDR2 is ANQGSEA. The CDR3 runs to 13 residues. The CDR3 DNA reads TGCAGCGTCACAGGGGAGAGCACAGATACGCAGTATTTT. Translating it yields CSVTGESTDTQYF.

This chain uses TRBV20-1 with TRBJ2-7; 7 bases line up with TRBD1. The tail of the sequence fits TRBJ2-5 better, so the J call may be wrong. Looked up from germline, CDR1 is DFQATT and CDR2 is SNEGSKA (reference sequence). The CDR3 contains 13 residues. The CDR3 is CSAMGQLRETQYF. In DNA, the CDR3 is TGCAGTGCTATGGGACAGCTCCGGGAGACCCAGTACTTC.

The J gene is TRBJ1-1, the V gene TRBV12-3 or TRBV12-4; D unresolved. The CDR3 length is 12 residues. V was clipped by 6 bases and J by 4 bases, with 9 bases between them. CDR3 sequence reads: CASSRGPTEAFF. CDR3 in DNA: TGTGCCAGCAGCCGTGGACCCACTGAAGCTTTCTTT.

This clonotype has a handful of counts. The V gene is TRBV24-1, the J gene TRBJ2-1; TRBD2 aligns across 13 bases. The CDR3 extends over 15 amino acids. J was trimmed by 8 bases and V by 5 bases; bases with no gene match: 5. Germline-derived CDR1 and CDR2 are KGHDR and SFDVKD. The CDR3 DNA reads as TGTGCCACCAGTGGCGGGACTAGCGGGACCGATGAGCAGTTCTTC. It is translated as CATSGGTSGTDEQFF.

The CDR3 DNA reads as TGTGCCAGCAGCTTGCCCGGGATAAACATTCAGTACTTC. Its protein is CASSLPGINIQYF. The chain has TRBV5-4 and TRBJ2-4; tentative D call: TRBD2 (5 bases). This CDR3 has 13 residues. V was trimmed by 1 base and J by 6 bases, leaving 8 bases between them. Germline-derived CDR1 and CDR2 are SGHNT and YYREEE (reference sequence).